This T cell receptor (beta chain) is drawn from a study of blood T cells in healthy people across ages. Isolation yielded PBMCs, at least 7 million per sample, in every case. About this clonotype: No antigen is known for it.

Through a sample-barcoded 5' primer and a J-beta primer mix, a second PCR was run for 7 to 11 cycles. Unique molecular identifiers of 12 random nucleotides labeled each cDNA. MiXCR was run by TCRdb on the 5' RACE reads, yielding one entry per CDR3 protein. The table records just over 1 million distinct CDR3 sequences, around 43% of them present only once. Study results and caveats: Unsorted PBMC input precluded a conclusive naive versus antigen-experienced comparison. Per million T cells, TCR beta diversity dropped about linearly as age rose.

Deletions cut 7 bases from V and 5 bases from J, with 14 bases between. Per the germline V gene, CDR1 is LGHNT and CDR2 is FRNRAP. This CDR3 has 13 amino acids. This sequence was found in an older woman in good health. This rearrangement joins TRBV12-5 to TRBJ2-5, with D possibly being TRBD1 or TRBD2 (5 bases each). The sequencing sample was made of blood. CDR3 nucleotides: TGTGCTAGTGCTGTGGGGCAGCGGGAGACCCAGTACTTC. Translating gives CASAVGQRETQYF. The full variable domain, rest sourced from reference TRBV12-5 and TRBJ2-5, is DARVTQTPRHKVTEMGQEVTMRCQPILGHNTVFWYRQTMMQGLELLAYFRNRAPLDDSGMPKDRFSAEMPDATLATLKIQPSEPRDSAVYFCASAVGQRETQYFGPGTRLLVL.